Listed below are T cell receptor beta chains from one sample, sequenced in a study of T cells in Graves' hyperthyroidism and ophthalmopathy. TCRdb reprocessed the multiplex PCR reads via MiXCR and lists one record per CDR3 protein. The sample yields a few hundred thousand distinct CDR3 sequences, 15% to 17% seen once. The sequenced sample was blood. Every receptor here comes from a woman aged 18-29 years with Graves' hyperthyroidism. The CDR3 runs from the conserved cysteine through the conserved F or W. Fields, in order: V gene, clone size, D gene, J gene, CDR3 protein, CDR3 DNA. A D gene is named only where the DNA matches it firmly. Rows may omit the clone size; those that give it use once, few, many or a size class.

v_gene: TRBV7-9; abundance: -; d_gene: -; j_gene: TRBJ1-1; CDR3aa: CASSLEGRGTEAFF; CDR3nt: TGTGCCAGCAGCTTAGAGGGTCGGGGGACTGAAGCTTTCTTT
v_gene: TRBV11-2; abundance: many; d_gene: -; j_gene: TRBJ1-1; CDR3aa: CASSQGGTGTEAFF; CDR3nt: TGTGCCAGCAGCCAAGGGGGGACGGGAACTGAAGCTTTCTTT
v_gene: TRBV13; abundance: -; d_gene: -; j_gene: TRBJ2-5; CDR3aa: CASSYGQPQTQYF; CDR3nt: TGTGCCAGCAGCTATGGACAGCCGCAGACCCAGTACTTC
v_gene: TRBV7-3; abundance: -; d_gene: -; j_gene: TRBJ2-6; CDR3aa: CASSLKAAGLSGANVLTF; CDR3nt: TGTGCCAGCAGCTTAAAGGCCGCAGGGCTCTCTGGGGCCAACGTCCTGACTTTC
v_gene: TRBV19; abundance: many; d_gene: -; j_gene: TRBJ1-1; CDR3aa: CASNTGLNTEAFF; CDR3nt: TGTGCCAGTAACACAGGGCTGAACACTGAAGCTTTCTTT
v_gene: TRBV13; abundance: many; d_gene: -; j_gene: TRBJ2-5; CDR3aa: CASSFGGAVQETQYF; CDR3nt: TGTGCCAGCAGCTTCGGGGGCGCTGTTCAAGAGACCCAGTACTTC
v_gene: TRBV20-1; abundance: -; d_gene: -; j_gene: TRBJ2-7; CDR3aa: CSARVVSGEQYF; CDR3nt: TGCAGTGCTAGAGTGGTGTCTGGCGAGCAGTACTTC
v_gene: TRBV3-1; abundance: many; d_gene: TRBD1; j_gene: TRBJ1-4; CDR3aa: CASSQLTGGEDEKLFF; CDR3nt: TGTGCCAGCAGCCAACTCACAGGGGGCGAAGATGAAAAACTGTTTTTT
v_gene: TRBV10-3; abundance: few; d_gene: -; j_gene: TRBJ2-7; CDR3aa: CAISNGSYEQYF; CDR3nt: TGTGCCATCAGTAATGGGTCTTACGAGCAGTACTTC
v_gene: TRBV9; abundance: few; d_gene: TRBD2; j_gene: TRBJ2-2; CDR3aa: CASSVVVAGPRGPNTGELFF; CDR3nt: TGTGCCAGCAGCGTAGTGGTAGCGGGACCCCGGGGACCGAACACCGGGGAGCTGTTTTTT
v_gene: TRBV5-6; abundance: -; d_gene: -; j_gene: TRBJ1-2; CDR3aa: CASSQPQGGGYTF; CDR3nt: TGTGCCAGCAGCCAGCCGCAGGGAGGTGGCTACACCTTC
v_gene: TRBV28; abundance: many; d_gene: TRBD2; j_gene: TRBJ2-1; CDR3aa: CASSLNVRENYYNEQFF; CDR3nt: TGTGCCAGCAGTTTAAACGTGCGGGAGAATTACTACAATGAGCAGTTCTTC
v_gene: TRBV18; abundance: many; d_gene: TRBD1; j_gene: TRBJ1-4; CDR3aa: CASSPLQGLNEKLFF; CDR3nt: TGTGCCAGCTCACCATTACAGGGGCTTAATGAAAAACTGTTTTTT
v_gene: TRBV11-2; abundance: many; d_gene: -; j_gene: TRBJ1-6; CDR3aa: CASSFIQSYNSPLHF; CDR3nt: TGTGCCAGCAGCTTTATACAGAGCTATAATTCACCCCTCCACTTT
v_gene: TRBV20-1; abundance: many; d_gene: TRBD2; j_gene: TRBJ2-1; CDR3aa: CSAILHQGLVTFNEQFF; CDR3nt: TGCAGTGCTATACTTCACCAGGGACTAGTTACTTTTAATGAGCAGTTCTTC
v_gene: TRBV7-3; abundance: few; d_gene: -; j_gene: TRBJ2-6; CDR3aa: CASSNRVGPGANVLTF; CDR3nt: TGTGCCAGCAGCAATCGGGTTGGCCCTGGGGCCAACGTCCTGACTTTC
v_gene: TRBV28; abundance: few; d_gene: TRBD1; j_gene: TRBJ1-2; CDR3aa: CASSSRQGSYTF; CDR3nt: TGTGCCAGCAGTTCTAGACAGGGAAGCTACACCTTC
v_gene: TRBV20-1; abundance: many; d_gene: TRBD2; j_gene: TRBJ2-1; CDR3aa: CSARDKGGLVYNEQFF; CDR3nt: TGCAGTGCTAGAGATAAGGGGGGACTAGTGTACAATGAGCAGTTCTTC
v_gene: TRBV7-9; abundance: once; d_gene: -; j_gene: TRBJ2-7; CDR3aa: CASSPVGPARYEQYF; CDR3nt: TGTGCCAGCAGCCCCGTGGGGCCAGCTCGGTACGAGCAGTACTTC
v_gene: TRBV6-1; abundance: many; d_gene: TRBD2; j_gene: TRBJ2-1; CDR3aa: CASSESRLAGGLGQFF; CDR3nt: TGTGCCAGCAGTGAATCACGACTAGCGGGGGGTCTCGGGCAGTTCTTC